This record concerns one T cell receptor (beta chain) sequence. Its antigen is still unknown. Time point denoted: week 23, last vaccination. One vaccine dose held 300 ug of mutant IDH1 20-mer peptide and came with topical imiquimod. Clones were sequenced by immunoSEQ multiplex PCR, and TCRdb holds only the in-frame ones, with some missing. Here the sample spans roughly 29,000 clones, around 80% being singletons. This sample was taken from a study of a mutant IDH1 vaccine in newly diagnosed glioma. At the level of the study: Administration of eight vaccinations to patients took place in weeks 1, 3, 5, 7, 11, 15, 19, 23. The initiation of vaccination occurred 4-6 weeks after radiotherapy alone, or with temozolomide cycles. Patients previously underwent radiotherapy, temozolomide, or both, and most underwent both.

This CDR3 has 13 amino acids. The V and J ends lost 3 bases and 4 bases, in that order; junction bases with no gene match: 1. Germline CDR1 reads MNHEY; CDR2 reads SMNVEV (reference sequence). This TCR was recovered from a young woman with glioma. V is TRBV27 and J is TRBJ2-7; TRBD1 matches at 9 bases. The starting material was PBMCs, obtained from a glioma patient whose treatment included an IDH1 peptide vaccine. CDR3 sequence reads: CASSLTGGYEQYF. DNA for the CDR3: TGTGCCAGCAGTTTGACAGGGGGGTACGAGCAGTACTTC.